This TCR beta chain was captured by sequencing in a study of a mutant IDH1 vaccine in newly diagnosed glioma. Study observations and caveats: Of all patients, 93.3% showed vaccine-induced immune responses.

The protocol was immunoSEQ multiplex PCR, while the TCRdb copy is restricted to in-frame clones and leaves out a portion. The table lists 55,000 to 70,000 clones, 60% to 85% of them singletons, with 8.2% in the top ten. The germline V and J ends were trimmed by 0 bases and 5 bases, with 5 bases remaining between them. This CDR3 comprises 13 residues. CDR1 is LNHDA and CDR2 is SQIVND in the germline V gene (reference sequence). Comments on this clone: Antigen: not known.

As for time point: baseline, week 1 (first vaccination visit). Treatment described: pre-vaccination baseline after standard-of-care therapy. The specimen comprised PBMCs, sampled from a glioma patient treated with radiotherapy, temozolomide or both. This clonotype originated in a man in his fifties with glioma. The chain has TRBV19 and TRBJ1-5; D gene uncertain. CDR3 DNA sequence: TGTGCCAGTAGTATAGATCAGGATCAGCCCCAGCATTTT. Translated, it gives CASSIDQDQPQHF.